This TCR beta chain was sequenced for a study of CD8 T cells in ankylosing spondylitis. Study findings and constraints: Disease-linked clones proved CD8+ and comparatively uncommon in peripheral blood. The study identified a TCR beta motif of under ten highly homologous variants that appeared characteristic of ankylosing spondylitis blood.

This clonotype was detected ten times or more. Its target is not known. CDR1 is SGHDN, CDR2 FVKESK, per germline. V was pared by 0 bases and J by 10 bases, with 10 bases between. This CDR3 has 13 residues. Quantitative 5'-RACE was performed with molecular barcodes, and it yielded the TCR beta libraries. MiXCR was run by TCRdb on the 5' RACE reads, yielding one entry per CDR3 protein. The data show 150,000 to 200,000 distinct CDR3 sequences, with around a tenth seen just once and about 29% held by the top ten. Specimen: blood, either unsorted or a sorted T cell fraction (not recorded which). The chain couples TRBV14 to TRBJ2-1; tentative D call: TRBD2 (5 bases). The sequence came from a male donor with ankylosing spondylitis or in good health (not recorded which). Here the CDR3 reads CASSQDIWREQFF. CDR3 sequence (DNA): TGTGCCAGCAGCCAAGATATCTGGAGGGAGCAGTTCTTC.